The T cell receptor beta chain described here comes from a study of cytotoxic CD8 clonotypes in ibrutinib-treated CLL. Background on the study: An average of roughly 270,000 productive templates and some 99,000 productive rearrangements was obtained per sample.

To note about this clone: The antigen remains unidentified.

Sequencing sought depths of 1 in 200,000 to 1 in 1 million T cells. Profiled with immunoSEQ multiplex PCR; TCRdb holds only in-frame clones, not every one. The table records around 70,000 clones, about 64% of them present only once. The study, taken as a whole, reports: Contraction or stability on treatment was seen for public clonotypes, which were uncommon. Clonality climbed at ibrutinib response, then dropped toward baseline at progression.

This clonotype originated in a human donor with chronic lymphocytic leukemia. The material was PBMCs, obtained after 12 months of ibrutinib treatment.

CDR3 DNA sequence: TGTGCCAGCAGTAGGGGTTCTAGCACAGATACGCAGTATTTT. Encoded protein: CASSRGSSTDTQYF. This chain uses TRBV7-8 with TRBJ2-3; D perhaps matches TRBD1 (5 bases). The CDR3 is 14 amino acids. In germline, CDR1 is SGHVS, CDR2 FQNEAQ. The V gene lost 6 bases and the J gene lost 0 bases, with 10 bases spanning the gap.